This TCR beta chain was obtained from a study of shared clonotypes between healthy human individuals. Study findings and constraints: When naive CD4 clonotypes were compared across a few donors, around 5% were shared.

The run depth of the assay was deep. For every subset, genomic DNA was evenly distributed across several immunoSEQ plates. Assay used: immunoSEQ multiplex PCR; TCRdb lists only in-frame clones, some missing. The table records over a million clones, around 98.5% of them present only once. The germline CDR1 and CDR2 sequences are KGHSH and LQKENI. Trimming pared 2 bases from V and 5 bases from J, leaving 6 bases between. The CDR3 contains 13 residues. Note on this clone: The target antigen is unknown. This sample includes further DNA sequences coding for the same CDR3.

The TCR comes from a man aged 25 to 45 in good health. This rearrangement joins TRBV18 to TRBJ1-4; D gene unclear. Sample: naive CD4+ T cells sorted from blood. Documented subset: CD45RA+ positively selected. The CDR3 loop is CASSPGLNEKLFF. The CDR3 DNA is TGTGCCAGCTCACCAGGGCTCAATGAAAAACTGTTTTTT.